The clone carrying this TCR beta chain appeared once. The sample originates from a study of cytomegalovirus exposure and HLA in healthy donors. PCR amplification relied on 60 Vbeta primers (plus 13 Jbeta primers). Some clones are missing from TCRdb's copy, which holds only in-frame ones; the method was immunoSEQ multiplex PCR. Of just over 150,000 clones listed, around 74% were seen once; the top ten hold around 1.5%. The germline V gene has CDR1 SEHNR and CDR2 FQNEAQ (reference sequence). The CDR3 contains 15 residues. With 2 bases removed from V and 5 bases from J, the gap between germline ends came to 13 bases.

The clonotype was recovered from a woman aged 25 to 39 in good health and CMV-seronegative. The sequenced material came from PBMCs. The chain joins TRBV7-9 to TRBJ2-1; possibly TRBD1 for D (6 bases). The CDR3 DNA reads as TGTGCCAGCAGCTTAAGAGGACAGCTGAACAATGAGCAGTTCTTC. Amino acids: CASSLRGQLNNEQFF. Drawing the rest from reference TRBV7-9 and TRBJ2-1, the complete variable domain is DTGVSQNPRHKITKRGQNVTFRCDPISEHNRLYWYRQTLGQGPEFLTYFQNEAQLEKSRLLSDRFSAERPKGSFSTLEIQRTEQGDSAMYLCASSLRGQLNNEQFFGPGTRLTVL.